Below, 27 T cell receptor beta chains from the same sample are listed, as sequenced in a study of shared clonotypes between healthy human individuals. Profiling relied on immunoSEQ multiplex PCR, and the TCRdb table lists in-frame clones only, not all of them. In the table there are about 2.4 million clones, more than 85% of which are singletons. Sequenced: naive CD4+ T cells from PBMCs. As for subset: CD45RA+ positively selected. These receptors were taken from a man between 18 and 29 years old in good health. Some clones in this sample may be carry-over from other donors' samples.

The gene calls are TRBV5-4 and TRBJ2-5; TRBD1 might be the D (6 bases). Germline V lookup: CDR1 SGHNT, CDR2 YYREEE (reference sequence). This CDR3 contains 13 residues. Trimming removed 7 bases at V and 9 bases at J, with 19 bases between. CDR3 residues: CASGIAGPGAQYF. DNA for the CDR3: TGTGCCAGCGGCATAGCTGGGCCAGGGGCCCAGTACTTC.

The chain couples TRBV19 to TRBJ2-1; 11 positions match TRBD2. Per germline, CDR1 LNHDA and CDR2 SQIVND (reference sequence). The CDR3 runs 16 residues. V lost 7 bases and J lost 4; bases outside the gene matches: 9. In DNA form, the CDR3 reads TGTGCCAGTATCGGGACTAGCGGAGGGTGGTACAATGAGCAGTTCTTC. This translates into CASIGTSGGWYNEQFF.

The chain has TRBV5-8 and TRBJ2-3, with D maybe TRBD2 (6 bases). Per germline, CDR1 SGHTS and CDR2 YDEGEE. The V end was cut by 7 bases, the J end by 2 bases, with 14 bases between. The CDR3 has 14 residues. The chain's CDR3 is CASFRGKVTDTQYF. The CDR3 DNA follows: TGTGCCAGCTTCCGCGGGAAGGTCACAGATACGCAGTATTTT.

This clone was picked up one time. The rearrangement uses TRBV11-2 and TRBJ2-3, with 10 bases identical to TRBD2. V shed 1 base and J 4 bases; nucleotides not matched to a gene: 14. The CDR3 length is 19 residues. The germline V gene encodes CDR1 SGHAT and CDR2 FQNNGV. The CDR3 here is CASSLGVWASGRDSDTQYF. The CDR3 region has the DNA TGTGCCAGCAGCTTAGGAGTATGGGCTAGCGGGAGAGACTCAGATACGCAGTATTTT.

V usage is TRBV5-4 and J usage is TRBJ2-7; TRBD2 aligns across 7 bases. The CDR3 runs 14 residues. Germline assignment: CDR1 SGHNT and CDR2 YYREEE (reference sequence). V lost 5 bases to trimming and J lost 0 bases; unmatched junction nucleotides: 5. CDR3 nucleotides: TGTGCCAGCAGTACTAGCGCAAGCTCCTACGAGCAGTACTTC. This encodes CASSTSASSYEQYF.

The V gene is TRBV9, the J gene TRBJ2-5, with D maybe TRBD2 (5 bases). Germline lookup yields CDR1 SGDLS and CDR2 YYNGEE. The CDR3 runs 13 residues. V lost 5 bases and J 7 bases, leaving 15 bases between the germline ends. CDR3 sequence reads: CASSEDGGGTQYF. CDR3 DNA sequence: TGTGCCAGCAGTGAAGACGGAGGTGGGACCCAGTACTTC.

V gene TRBV4-1 combines with J gene TRBJ2-1; D possibly matches TRBD1 or TRBD2 (5 bases each). Germline V gene data show CDR1 as MGHRA and CDR2 as YSYEKL. The CDR3 runs to 19 residues. The V end lost 0 bases, the J end lost 0 bases, and 18 bases lay between the germline ends. The CDR3 reads CASSQDAGTDYNSYNEQFF. The CDR3 nucleotides read TGCGCCAGCAGCCAAGATGCCGGGACGGATTATAACTCCTACAATGAGCAGTTCTTC.

The CDR3 nucleotides are TGCAGCGCGGGACAGGCGCTCTACGAGCAGTACTTC. Translation gives CSAGQALYEQYF. This chain uses TRBV29-1 with TRBJ2-7; 8 bases align to TRBD1. With 7 bases clipped from V and 3 bases from J, the junction kept 5 bases outside the gene matches. The CDR3 length is 12 residues. Germline assignment: CDR1 SQVTM and CDR2 ANQGSEA.

The chain recombines TRBV7-9 with TRBJ1-6; weak D call: TRBD1 (6 bases). The germline gives CDR1 SEHNR, CDR2 FQNEAQ (reference sequence). The CDR3 extends over 15 amino acids. V gave up 4 bases and J gave up 5 bases, with 12 bases separating them. Written as DNA, the CDR3 is TGTGCCAGCAGCTCCGGACAGATTAATAATTCACCCCTCCACTTT. Translation gives CASSSGQINNSPLHF.

A remark on this clone: Other DNA sequences of this sample code for an identical CDR3. The chain has TRBV6-1 and TRBJ1-1; TRBD1 is a possible D gene (6 bases). V lost 2 bases, J lost 5 bases, and 9 bases lay in between. The CDR3 loop spans 13 amino acids. Germline V gene lookup returns CDR1 MNHNS and CDR2 SASEGT. CDR3 amino acids: CASSETQGTEAFF. CDR3 DNA sequence: TGTGCCAGCAGTGAAACACAGGGTACTGAAGCTTTCTTT.

This clone has only one observation. The chain recombines TRBV18 with TRBJ1-4, with 7 bases matching TRBD1. The CDR3 extends over 16 amino acids. Germline V lookup: CDR1 KGHSH, CDR2 LQKENI. V gave up 1 base and J gave up 8 bases; unmatched junction bases: 10. This chain's CDR3 is CASSPLTGPLKEKLFF. The CDR3 nucleotides are TGTGCCAGCTCACCACTGACAGGGCCGCTGAAGGAAAAACTGTTTTTT.

This chain joins TRBV7-8 and TRBJ2-5, with D hard to call. V was clipped by 0 bases and J by 5 bases, with 16 bases between them. Per germline, CDR1 SGHVS and CDR2 FQNEAQ. CDR3 length equals 16 residues. The CDR3 sequence is CASSLAPALGLETQYF. CDR3 in DNA: TGTGCCAGCAGCTTAGCCCCGGCCCTGGGGTTGGAGACCCAGTACTTC.

This clone showed up just a few times. The rearrangement joins TRBV2 to TRBJ1-1; 7 nucleotides match TRBD1. Germline V CDR1 and CDR2: SNHLY, FYNNEI. This CDR3 has 14 residues. V was clipped by 5 bases and J by 4 bases; unmatched bases: 7. CDR3 DNA: TGTGCCAGCAGTCAACGGGGACAGATCACTGAAGCTTTCTTT. Its translation: CASSQRGQITEAFF.

V gene TRBV7-8 combines with J gene TRBJ2-7; either TRBD1 or TRBD2 may fit D (7 bases each). The V end lost 4 bases, the J end lost 8 bases, and 12 bases lay between the germline ends. Germline V lookup: CDR1 SGHVS, CDR2 FQNEAQ. The CDR3 runs 12 residues. CDR3 residues: CASSSQGGKQYF. The CDR3 region has the DNA TGTGCCAGCAGCTCCCAGGGGGGGAAGCAGTACTTC.

Worth noting for this clone: The same CDR3 also results from other DNA sequences found in this sample. V gene TRBV2 combines with J gene TRBJ2-2; D is undetermined. This CDR3 comprises 13 residues. The germline V and J ends were trimmed by 1 base and 4 bases, with 4 bases remaining between them. Germline assignment: CDR1 SNHLY and CDR2 FYNNEI. CDR3 loop: CASSEVGTGELFF. DNA of the CDR3: TGTGCCAGCAGTGAAGTGGGCACCGGGGAGCTGTTTTTT.

The chain links TRBV7-2 to TRBJ2-5, with 7 nucleotides matching TRBD1. Germline V lookup: CDR1 SGHTA, CDR2 FQGNSA. The CDR3 sequence is 13 residues long. After removal of 6 bases from V and 1 base from J, the junction contained 2 bases not matched to a gene. Written as DNA, the CDR3 is TGTGCCAGCAGGGGACAGCCCCAAGAGACCCAGTACTTC. It codes for CASRGQPQETQYF. Full variable domain (missing parts from reference TRBV7-2 and TRBJ2-5): GAGVSQSPSNKVTEKGKDVELRCDPISGHTALYWYRQSLGQGLEFLIYFQGNSAPDKSGLPSDRFSAERTGGSVSTLTIQRTQQEDSAVYLCASRGQPQETQYFGPGTRLLVL.

This chain links TRBV10-3 with TRBJ1-1, with TRBD1 matching over 7 bases. V lost 10 bases, J lost 1 base, and 12 bases stayed unmatched. The germline gives CDR1 ENHRY, CDR2 SYGVKD. CDR3 length: 15 residues. The chain's CDR3 is CATKGGPPENTEAFF. The CDR3 region has the DNA TGTGCCACTAAAGGGGGCCCACCCGAGAACACTGAAGCTTTCTTT.

The chain recombines TRBV7-9 with TRBJ2-3; no clear D. Trimming shortened V by 7 bases and J by 2 bases, and 16 bases separated the two germline ends. Germline CDR1 and CDR2: SEHNR and FQNEAQ (reference sequence). The CDR3 runs 15 residues. The CDR3 DNA follows: TGTGCCAGCACCCCCCAGGCAACTAACACAGATACGCAGTATTTT. It yields the protein CASTPQATNTDTQYF. The entire variable domain, with the rest obtained from reference TRBV7-9 and TRBJ2-3, is as follows: DTGVSQNPRHKITKRGQNVTFRCDPISEHNRLYWYRQTLGQGPEFLTYFQNEAQLEKSRLLSDRFSAERPKGSFSTLEIQRTEQGDSAMYLCASTPQATNTDTQYFGPGTRLTVL.

This clone has just a few counts. The chain links TRBV30 to TRBJ1-1; 9 nucleotides match TRBD1. This CDR3 contains 14 residues. In germline, CDR1 is GTSNPN, CDR2 SVGIG (reference sequence). V shed 4 bases, J shed 4 bases, and the junction held 7 bases outside the gene matches. The CDR3 bases are TGTGCCTGGATATTACAGGGGGCGTCCACTGAAGCTTTCTTT. Its translation: CAWILQGASTEAFF.

The chain has TRBV5-1 and TRBJ2-3, with 8 bases lining up with TRBD1. From germline, CDR1 is SGHRS and CDR2 YFSETQ. The CDR3 runs 16 residues. Trimming cost V 3 bases and J 3 bases; bases outside gene matches: 9. As DNA, the CDR3 is TGCGCCAGCAGCTCCTTTGGACAGGGTCTGACAGATACGCAGTATTTT. This sequence encodes CASSSFGQGLTDTQYF.

The chain combines TRBV6-1 with TRBJ1-2; D not certain. The CDR3 contains 13 residues. The V and J ends lost 1 base and 7 bases respectively, with 10 bases between them. CDR1 is MNHNS and CDR2 is SASEGT in the germline V gene. Here the CDR3 reads CASSEGGPIGYTF. In DNA, the CDR3 is TGTGCCAGCAGTGAAGGGGGTCCAATTGGCTACACCTTC.

The DNA of the CDR3 is TGCGCCAGCAGCTTTTACGGGGAGCTGTTTTTT. Translated, it gives CASSFYGELFF. V gene TRBV5-1 combines with J gene TRBJ2-2; no clear D gene. The CDR3 covers 11 residues. Trimming removed 2 bases from V and 7 bases from J, with 3 bases in between. Germline loops: CDR1 SGHRS, CDR2 YFSETQ.

This chain joins TRBV7-3 and TRBJ2-7; tentative D call: TRBD1 (6 bases). V was pared by 4 bases and J by 5 bases, with 18 bases between. CDR3 length equals 15 residues. Germline V gene lookup returns CDR1 SGHTA and CDR2 FQGTGA. CDR3 coding DNA: TGTGCCAGCAGCTCTGGACAGCCACCACGCCACGAGCAGTACTTC. It is translated as CASSSGQPPRHEQYF.

The V and J genes are TRBV2 and TRBJ2-1; perhaps TRBD1 as D (6 bases). The CDR3 spans 15 residues. The V gene lost 2 bases and the J gene lost 8 bases, with 16 bases spanning the gap. CDR1 SNHLY and CDR2 FYNNEI come from the germline V gene. Here the CDR3 reads CASSERQGRLDEQFF. The CDR3 DNA reads as TGTGCCAGCAGTGAAAGGCAGGGGCGCTTGGATGAGCAGTTCTTC.

This CDR3 reads CASSLEEGWRTDTQYF. DNA for the CDR3: TGTGCCAGCAGCCTCGAGGAGGGGTGGCGCACAGATACGCAGTATTTT. This chain links TRBV28 with TRBJ2-3; weak D call: TRBD2 (6 bases). Germline V gene sequence: CDR1 MDHEN, CDR2 SYDVKM. The V gene lost 6 bases and the J gene lost 1 base, with 17 bases spanning the gap. The CDR3 extends over 16 amino acids.

Comment on this clone: Other DNA sequences in the sample encode the same CDR3. This chain uses TRBV5-1 with TRBJ2-7; TRBD1 or TRBD2 may be the D gene (6 bases each). This CDR3 is built from 15 residues. Germline lookup yields CDR1 SGHRS and CDR2 YFSETQ. V lost 2 bases to trimming and J lost 0 bases, with 12 bases between them. The CDR3 spells CASSLEGGSSYEQYF. In nucleotides, the CDR3 is TGCGCCAGCAGCTTAGAGGGGGGCAGCTCCTACGAGCAGTACTTC.

The rearrangement links TRBV19 to TRBJ1-2, with 7 bases fitting TRBD1. Germline CDR1 reads LNHDA; CDR2 reads SQIVND (reference sequence). V was pared by 6 bases and J by 7 bases, with 14 bases of the junction left unmatched. The CDR3 is 15 amino acids. As DNA, the CDR3 is TGTGCCAGTAGCCGTAGGGGGCGGGAATCGGCTGGCTACACCTTC. Amino acid sequence: CASSRRGRESAGYTF.